The 9 T cell receptor beta chains listed next were all sequenced from one sample in a study of siplizumab effects on memory and regulatory T cells. Assay: immunoSEQ multiplex PCR; the TCRdb copy retains only in-frame clones and omits some. The sample holds more than 85,000 clones, approximately 92% seen once. Sample: CD4+ T cells sorted from blood. All receptors derive from a human donor in good health.

J is TRBJ2-3 and V is TRBV5-1; D is unclear. The CDR3 runs 12 residues. Trimming removed 3 bases from V and 2 bases from J, with 4 bases in between. CDR1 and CDR2 (germline): SGHRS, YFSETQ. The chain's CDR3 is CASSWDTDTQYF. The DNA for the CDR3 is TGCGCCAGCAGCTGGGACACAGATACGCAGTATTTT.

The chain has TRBV6-4 and TRBJ1-1; 8 positions match TRBD1. CDR3 length: 15 amino acids. The V gene end was trimmed by 7 bases and the J gene end by 0 bases; junction bases not matched to a gene: 7. Germline V lookup: CDR1 MRHNA, CDR2 SNTAGT. The CDR3 protein is CASKWTGTMNTEAFF. The CDR3 region has the DNA TGTGCCAGCAAATGGACAGGGACGATGAACACTGAAGCTTTCTTT.

V and J are TRBV18 and TRBJ1-1; D is unclear. CDR3 length equals 11 residues. Trimming left V 8 bases short and J 1 base short, with 5 bases between. From germline, CDR1 is KGHSH and CDR2 LQKENI. DNA for the CDR3: TGTGCCAGCCTCCAGAACACTGAAGCTTTCTTT. Translation: CASLQNTEAFF.

This clone was recorded a few times. The CDR3 reads CASSPRLALNEQFF. CDR3 bases: TGTGCCAGCAGCCCCCGACTAGCGCTAAATGAGCAGTTCTTC. The rearrangement uses TRBV7-8 and TRBJ2-1; 8 nucleotides line up with TRBD2. V was pared by 5 bases and J by 7 bases, with 7 bases of the junction left unmatched. The CDR3 has 14 residues. Germline CDR1 reads SGHVS; CDR2 reads FQNEAQ. The full variable domain, in which reference TRBV7-8 and TRBJ2-1 provide the parts outside the CDR3, is GAGVSQSPRYKVAKRGQDVALRCDPISGHVSLFWYQQALGQGPEFLTYFQNEAQLDKSGLPSDRFFAERPEGSVSTLKIQRTQQEDSAVYLCASSPRLALNEQFFGPGTRLTVL.

This chain connects TRBV27 to TRBJ2-2; 13 bases align to TRBD2. The CDR3 has 16 amino acids. Germline trimming cut 6 bases from V and 1 base from J; bases unmatched to any gene: 2. Germline V lookup: CDR1 MNHEY, CDR2 SMNVEV (reference sequence). DNA of the CDR3: TGTGCCAGCAGCCGGACTAGCGGGGGGAACACCGGGGAGCTGTTTTTT. It specifies CASSRTSGGNTGELFF.

The rearrangement joins TRBV5-1 to TRBJ2-1, with D possibly called TRBD1 or TRBD2 (6 bases each). CDR1 is SGHRS, CDR2 YFSETQ, per germline. The CDR3 length is 15 residues. Trimming left V 5 bases short and J 1 base short, with 13 bases between. As DNA, the CDR3 is TGCGCCAGCAGTGTAAGGGGGGAGTCCTACAATGAGCAGTTCTTC. Amino acid sequence: CASSVRGESYNEQFF.

This chain connects TRBV7-9 to TRBJ2-1; 10 bases are shared with TRBD1. This CDR3 spans 19 amino acids. Losses at the gene ends were 5 bases for V and 3 bases for J; bases not matched to a gene: 16. Germline CDR1 reads SEHNR; CDR2 reads FQNEAQ (reference sequence). The CDR3, as DNA: TGTGCCAGCAGCGCCCCGAACGACAGGGGGCTCTGGGGCTACAATGAGCAGTTCTTC. It translates to CASSAPNDRGLWGYNEQFF.

The genes are TRBV6-4 and TRBJ1-1; D is ambiguous. Germline V lookup: CDR1 MRHNA, CDR2 SNTAGT. The CDR3 length is 14 residues. Trimming removed 7 bases from V and 2 bases from J, with 14 bases in between. CDR3 nucleotides: TGTGCCAGCAACCCCACGGGAGATAACACTGAAGCTTTCTTT. Translated: CASNPTGDNTEAFF.

This chain links TRBV10-2 with TRBJ2-4; D unresolved. CDR1 and CDR2 from the germline V gene are WSHSY and SAAADI. Trimming shortened V by 5 bases and J by 0 bases, and 11 bases separated the two germline ends. CDR3 size: 15 residues. CDR3 bases: TGCGCCAGCAGTACGGGCAGCCTAGCCAAAAACATTCAGTACTTC. It encodes CASSTGSLAKNIQYF.